The 3 T cell receptor beta chains in this list originate from one sample, sequenced in a study of cytotoxic CD8 clonotypes in ibrutinib-treated CLL (dated by TCRdb to the early 2020s). Library preparation used the immunoSEQ multiplex PCR assay. TCRdb re-hosts the immuneACCESS table, in-frame sequences only. Its copies lack some clones; in the studies checked, an unresolved V gene accounts for under half of them, and the cause for the rest is not known. The sample table lists about 30,000 clones, roughly 57% of them with a count of one. The ten top clones hold roughly 5.1% of the sample. The material was PBMCs, obtained before ibrutinib treatment. The receptors originated from a human donor with chronic lymphocytic leukemia.

This sequence joins TRBV25-1 and TRBJ1-2; D uncertain. Germline CDR1 MGHDK, CDR2 SYGVNS. This CDR3 contains 8 residues. Trimming stripped 8 bases from V and 8 bases from J, with 3 bases between. In DNA form, the CDR3 reads TGTGCCAGCCGAGGCTACACCTTC. Amino acid sequence: CASRGYTF.

The chain combines TRBV7-9 with TRBJ2-7; 7 positions match TRBD1. Germline CDR1 SEHNR, CDR2 FQNEAQ (reference sequence). The CDR3 extends over 15 amino acids. The trim removed 1 base at V and 2 bases at J, leaving 5 bases unmatched. CDR3 amino acids: CASSLEGGLPYEQYF. The CDR3 DNA reads TGTGCCAGCAGCTTAGAAGGGGGCTTACCCTACGAGCAGTACTTC.

This clone has only one observation. The V and J genes are TRBV2 and TRBJ2-5; 9 nucleotides line up with TRBD2. CDR3 length: 13 amino acids. CDR1 and CDR2 from the germline V gene are SNHLY and FYNNEI. Trimming took 3 bases from V and 7 from J; bases not matched to a gene: 3. The CDR3 coding sequence is TGTGCCAGCAGTGATGGTAGCGGGGGGACCCAGTACTTC. As protein: CASSDGSGGTQYF.